This T cell receptor (beta chain) was recorded in a study of cytomegalovirus exposure and HLA in healthy donors. Study results and caveats: Many donors shared some public TCRs, even though most TCR sequences were rare. Cytomegalovirus status, reportedly, was diagnosed with high specificity and sensitivity by the classifier. The study put 150 to 200 TCR beta chains on its list as cytomegalovirus-associated.

Produced via immunoSEQ multiplex PCR; TCRdb's table is partial and in-frame only. The sample has about 130,000 clones; roughly 89% are singletons. As for this clone: Its specificity is unknown.

The donors were members of the validation cohort comprising approximately 120 subjects, separate from the approximately 670-subject first cohort. The sequencing sample was made of PBMCs. This clonotype was obtained from a woman in her late teens or twenties in good health and CMV-seropositive.

CDR3 nucleotide sequence: TGTGCCAGTAGTTCTTCTAGCGGGGGGAGCTCCTACAATGAGCAGTTCTTC. This sequence encodes CASSSSSGGSSYNEQFF. The chain recombines TRBV19 with TRBJ2-1, with 11 bases aligning to TRBD2. Germline values: CDR1 LNHDA, CDR2 SQIVND (reference sequence). The trim removed 5 bases at V and 0 bases at J, leaving 6 bases unmatched. The CDR3 length is 17 residues.